This T cell receptor (beta chain) derives from a study of Graves' ophthalmopathy and Graves' hyperthyroidism. The TCR beta CDR3 regions underwent amplification from RNA transcripts. An initial RT-PCR round employing HTBI primers preceded a second-round multiplex PCR. TCRdb analysed the multiplex PCR reads with MiXCR anew, one entry per CDR3 protein. The sample has about 740,000 distinct CDR3 sequences; approximately 40% are singletons. This clonotype occurred a few times. The CDR3 length is 14 residues. Germline V gene data show CDR1 as SGHTA and CDR2 as FQGNSA. V was shortened by 2 bases and J by 9 bases, with 14 bases between the two germline ends.

The sample consisted of peripheral blood. This TCR came from an adult man with Graves' ophthalmopathy. This chain connects TRBV7-2 to TRBJ1-5; no clear D. CDR3 loop: CASSLTTRVPPQHF. CDR3 DNA: TGTGCCAGCAGCTTAACCACTAGGGTTCCGCCCCAGCATTTT.